The T cell receptor (beta chain) described here comes from a study of T cells in Graves' hyperthyroidism and ophthalmopathy. The CDR3 is 14 residues long. Trimming took off 2 bases at V and 1 base at J, with 9 bases between the two ends. Looked up from germline, CDR1 is DFQATT and CDR2 is SNEGSKA (reference sequence). There were TCR beta CDR3 regions amplified from RNA transcripts. With the HTBI primer set, the TCR CDR3 went through a first round of RT-PCR. Each CDR3 protein gets one entry after TCRdb re-called the multiplex PCR reads with MiXCR. The repertoire consists of hundreds of thousands of distinct CDR3 sequences, with more than 20% occurring once and the leading ten covering more than 30%. Uncontrolled infection, other autoimmune disease, pregnancy or lactation disqualified patients from enrolment. Extraction of PBMCs used 10 ml of fresh peripheral blood.

Sequenced input: blood. The chain combines TRBV20-1 with TRBJ2-4; the D gene is possibly TRBD1 (5 bases). This clonotype was obtained from a man in his thirties or forties with Graves' ophthalmopathy. The CDR3, as DNA: TGCAGTGCTAGAAGGGGTGTCGCCAAAAACATTCAGTACTTC. This translates into CSARRGVAKNIQYF.